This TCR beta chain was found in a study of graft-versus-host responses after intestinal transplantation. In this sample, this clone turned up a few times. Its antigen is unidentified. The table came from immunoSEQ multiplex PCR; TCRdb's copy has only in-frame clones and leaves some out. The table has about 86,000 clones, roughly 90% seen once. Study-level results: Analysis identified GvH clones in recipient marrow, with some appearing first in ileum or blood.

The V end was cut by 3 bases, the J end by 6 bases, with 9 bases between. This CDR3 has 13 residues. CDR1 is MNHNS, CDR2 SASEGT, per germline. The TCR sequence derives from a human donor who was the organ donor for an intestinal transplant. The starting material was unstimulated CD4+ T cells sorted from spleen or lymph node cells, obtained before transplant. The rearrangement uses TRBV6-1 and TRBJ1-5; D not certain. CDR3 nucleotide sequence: TGTGCCAGCAGTGATCCGGGTCTTCAGCCCCAGCATTTT. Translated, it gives CASSDPGLQPQHF.